The 32 T cell receptor beta chains below were found in one sample sequenced in a study of control samples from healthy donors and cancer patients. The data were produced by immunoSEQ multiplex PCR, yet TCRdb's version contains in-frame clones alone and is incomplete. The table records about 86,000 clones, approximately 93% of them present only once. The sequencing sample was made of blood. Receptors originate from a woman aged 25 to 39 in good health.

Concerning this clone itself: The junction departs from the called germline gene at one end, perhaps through a read error. The chain combines TRBV28 with TRBJ1-1; D remains unclear. The CDR3 is made up of 8 amino acids. Germline values: CDR1 MDHEN, CDR2 SYDVKM. CDR3 sequence (DNA): TGTGCCAGCAGTCCGGGAGGGTTT. Protein sequence: CASSPGGF. Full variable domain (outside the CDR3, taken from reference TRBV28 and TRBJ1-1): DVKVTQSSRYLVKRTGEKVFLECVQDMDHENMFWYRQDPGLGLRLIYFSYDVKMKEKGDIPEGYSVSREKKERFSLILESASTNQTSMYLCASSPGGFGQGTRLTVV.

The V gene is TRBV11-3, the J gene TRBJ2-4, with D possibly being TRBD1 or TRBD2 (5 bases each). The CDR3 runs to 13 residues. V was pared by 5 bases and J by 7 bases, with 12 bases between. The germline V gene encodes CDR1 SGHNT and CDR2 YENEEA. The CDR3 DNA reads as TGTGCCAGCAGCCTGGGGGTCTCTAACATTCAGTACTTC. Amino acids: CASSLGVSNIQYF.

A note on this clone: Other DNA sequences in the same sample also yield this CDR3. This rearrangement joins TRBV3-1 (or the pseudogene TRBV3-2) to TRBJ2-7, with D unresolved. V was trimmed by 4 bases and J by 0 bases, leaving 4 bases between them. The germline CDR1 and CDR2 sequences are LGHDT and YNNKEL (reference sequence). The CDR3 is 12 residues long. The CDR3 protein is CASSLLSYEQYF. The CDR3 DNA reads as TGTGCCAGCAGCCTCCTCTCCTACGAGCAGTACTTC.

The V call is TRBV4-1, the J call TRBJ2-1; 10 bases match TRBD2. This CDR3 has 17 amino acids. In germline, CDR1 is MGHRA, CDR2 YSYEKL. V lost 1 base and J lost 4; bases outside the gene matches: 7. CDR3 in DNA: TGCGCCAGCAGCCAAGGATATAGCGGGGGGTTATACAATGAGCAGTTCTTC. Translating it yields CASSQGYSGGLYNEQFF.

This clone has only a few counts. This chain connects TRBV9 to TRBJ1-6, with D perhaps TRBD1 (6 bases). The CDR3 covers 15 residues. The germline gives CDR1 SGDLS, CDR2 YYNGEE. Trimming removed 3 bases from V and 8 bases from J, with 15 bases in between. CDR3 nucleotides: TGTGCCAGCAGCGGGACAGCGTCAGACTATTCACCCCTCCACTTT. This sequence encodes CASSGTASDYSPLHF.

This clone was observed once. The CDR3 sequence: CASSLVQVGAGADTQYF. The CDR3 nucleotides read TGTGCCAGCAGCTTAGTTCAAGTCGGGGCGGGAGCAGATACGCAGTATTTT. This sequence joins TRBV7-2 and TRBJ2-3; TRBD2 matches 7 bases. Germline-derived CDR1 and CDR2 are SGHTA and FQGNSA. Trimming at V came to 1 base and at J to 4 bases, leaving 11 bases not matched to a gene. The CDR3 consists of 17 residues.

This chain links TRBV27 with TRBJ2-1; 12 nucleotides line up with TRBD2. Germline assignment: CDR1 MNHEY and CDR2 SMNVEV (reference sequence). The CDR3 length is 16 residues. The J segment lost 7 bases and the V segment lost 2 bases, leaving 6 bases of the junction unmatched. CDR3 protein: CASSLGGLAGGNEQFF. The CDR3 DNA sequence: TGTGCCAGCAGTTTAGGAGGTCTAGCGGGAGGGAATGAGCAGTTCTTC.

The rearrangement uses TRBV10-3 and TRBJ1-2; perhaps TRBD1 as D (5 bases). CDR1 and CDR2 from the germline V gene are ENHRY and SYGVKD. V shed 7 bases and J shed 8 bases, with 20 bases lying between them. The CDR3 is made up of 14 amino acids. In DNA form, the CDR3 reads TGTGCCATCAAATCGGGGTCGGACATTGTGGGCTACACCTTC. Its translation: CAIKSGSDIVGYTF.

The chain couples TRBV18 to TRBJ1-2, with TRBD1 matching 7 bases. CDR1 and CDR2 (germline): KGHSH, LQKENI. This CDR3 has 14 amino acids. The V gene end was trimmed by 3 bases and the J gene end by 4 bases; junction bases not matched to a gene: 5. CDR3 sequence (DNA): TGTGCCAGCTCACCTAACGGACAGGCCTATGGCTACACCTTC. Translated, it gives CASSPNGQAYGYTF.

V and J are TRBV9 and TRBJ2-1; tentatively, D is TRBD1 or TRBD2 (5 bases each). V lost 4 bases and J lost 12, with 17 bases in between. The CDR3 sequence is 13 residues long. Germline CDR1 and CDR2: SGDLS and YYNGEE. The CDR3 is CASSIGDGIRQFF. The DNA for the CDR3 is TGTGCCAGCAGCATAGGGGACGGGATTCGGCAGTTCTTC.

DNA for the CDR3: TGTGCCACCAGTGAAGGGATGAACACCGGGGAGCTGTTTTTT. It encodes CATSEGMNTGELFF. The chain uses TRBV24-1 and TRBJ2-2; D uncertain. V was cut by 4 bases and J by 1 base, with 6 bases left in between. Germline CDR1 and CDR2: KGHDR and SFDVKD. The CDR3 extends over 14 amino acids.

The chain combines TRBV6-4 with TRBJ2-4, with a tentative D call TRBD1 (6 bases). Germline lookup yields CDR1 MRHNA and CDR2 SNTAGT. Between the trimmed V and J ends, which lost 10 bases and 3 bases, there was a span of 22 bases. The CDR3 spans 16 residues. The CDR3 reads CANPDWGLGGKNIQYF. For the CDR3, the DNA is TGTGCCAACCCTGATTGGGGGCTGGGTGGCAAAAACATTCAGTACTTC.

The chain recombines TRBV6-5 with TRBJ2-7, with D perhaps TRBD1 or TRBD2 (5 bases each). The CDR3 has 15 amino acids. The V end lost 7 bases, the J end lost 0 bases, and 16 bases lay between the germline ends. Germline V CDR1 and CDR2: MNHEY, SVGAGI. In DNA form, the CDR3 reads TGTGCCAGCAATAAGGCGGACGGGGCCTCCTACGAGCAGTACTTC. It codes for CASNKADGASYEQYF.

J is TRBJ2-1 and V is TRBV11-3; no clear D. The CDR3 contains 11 residues. Germline values: CDR1 SGHNT, CDR2 YENEEA. V lost 3 bases and J lost 6, with 3 bases in between. This chain's CDR3 is CASSFSNEQFF. CDR3 in DNA: TGTGCCAGCAGCTTTAGCAATGAGCAGTTCTTC.

The chain couples TRBV3-1 (or the pseudogene TRBV3-2) to TRBJ1-6; 12 nucleotides align to TRBD1. Germline V gives CDR1 LGHDT, CDR2 YNNKEL (reference sequence). V gave up 1 base and J gave up 9 bases; unmatched junction bases: 4. The CDR3 loop spans 16 amino acids. CDR3 bases: TGTGCCAGCAGCCAAGGGGGACAGGGGGCTTCTTCACCCCTCCACTTT. Protein product: CASSQGGQGASSPLHF.

V gene TRBV5-1 combines with J gene TRBJ1-1, with 9 bases lining up with TRBD1. Trimming at V came to 4 bases and at J to 1 base, leaving 2 bases not matched to a gene. The CDR3 has 14 amino acids. The germline V gene encodes CDR1 SGHRS and CDR2 YFSETQ. The CDR3, as DNA: TGCGCCAGCAGCACGGGACAGGGGAACACTGAAGCTTTCTTT. The encoded protein is CASSTGQGNTEAFF.

The J gene is TRBJ2-7, the V gene TRBV27; a possible D gene is TRBD1 (6 bases). There are 12 residues in the CDR3. Trimming took 6 bases from V and 3 from J, leaving 9 bases between them. Germline CDR1 reads MNHEY; CDR2 reads SMNVEV (reference sequence). CDR3 nucleotide sequence: TGTGCCAGCAGCCGAGGGGGCTACGAGCAGTACTTC. Encoded protein: CASSRGGYEQYF.

The V call is TRBV5-4, the J call TRBJ2-7; perhaps D is TRBD1 or TRBD2 (6 bases each). The V and J ends lost 0 bases and 5 bases respectively, with 15 bases between them. This CDR3 spans 15 amino acids. Germline loops: CDR1 SGHNT, CDR2 YYREEE (reference sequence). CDR3 protein: CASSLDLGGRNEQYF. The CDR3 DNA sequence: TGTGCCAGCAGCTTGGATTTGGGGGGCAGGAACGAGCAGTACTTC.

This chain connects TRBV27 to TRBJ2-1; tentatively, D is TRBD2 (5 bases). The CDR3 consists of 17 residues. V was trimmed by 2 bases and J by 1 base, leaving 15 bases between them. Per germline, CDR1 MNHEY and CDR2 SMNVEV (reference sequence). CDR3 residues: CASSLEGRTRSYNEQFF. The CDR3 nucleotides are TGTGCCAGCAGTTTAGAGGGTAGGACCAGGTCCTACAATGAGCAGTTCTTC.

The chain recombines TRBV7-9 with TRBJ2-5; 14 bases line up with TRBD2. Per the germline V gene, CDR1 is SEHNR and CDR2 is FQNEAQ (reference sequence). CDR3 length: 17 amino acids. The V gene end was trimmed by 5 bases and the J gene end by 0 bases; junction bases not matched to a gene: 5. The CDR3 loop reads CASSARTSGGNQETQYF. In DNA form, the CDR3 reads TGTGCCAGCAGCGCCCGGACTAGCGGGGGGAACCAAGAGACCCAGTACTTC.

This rearrangement joins TRBV28 to TRBJ1-5; 9 bases match TRBD1. Germline-derived CDR1 and CDR2 are MDHEN and SYDVKM. This CDR3 has 14 residues. J lost 9 bases, V lost 6 bases, and 9 bases had no gene match. In DNA form, the CDR3 reads TGTGCCAGCAGGCCGACGGGACAGGGACGGCCCCAGCATTTT. As protein: CASRPTGQGRPQHF.

The V gene is TRBV4-1, the J gene TRBJ1-4; a possible D gene is TRBD1 (5 bases). Germline CDR1 is MGHRA and CDR2 is YSYEKL. V dropped 2 bases and J dropped 8 bases, with 6 bases sitting between them. The CDR3 covers 12 residues. Here the CDR3 DNA reads TGCGCCAGCAGCCAACAGGGCGAAAAACTGTTTTTT. It translates to CASSQQGEKLFF.

This chain connects TRBV25-1 to TRBJ1-5, with TRBD1 matching over 7 bases. With V trimmed by 8 bases and J by 4 bases, 8 bases remained unmatched. Germline CDR1 reads MGHDK; CDR2 reads SYGVNS. CDR3 length: 14 residues. CDR3 sequence (DNA): TGTGCCAGCGGACCGACAGGGTGGAATCAGCCCCAGCATTTT. Protein sequence: CASGPTGWNQPQHF.

The chain employs TRBV9 and TRBJ2-7; TRBD2 matches at 9 bases. This CDR3 region has 15 residues. Germline values: CDR1 SGDLS, CDR2 YYNGEE. The ends lost 2 bases at V and 3 bases at J; junction bases unmatched: 6. The CDR3 region has the DNA TGTGCCAGCAGCGTGGAAGCGGGAGGCTTCTACGAGCAGTACTTC. Amino acid sequence: CASSVEAGGFYEQYF.

The V gene is TRBV9, the J gene TRBJ1-1; D is unclear. This CDR3 is 14 amino acids long. Germline CDR1 and CDR2: SGDLS and YYNGEE. The ends were cut back, 4 bases at V and 1 base at J, with 11 bases in the middle. The CDR3 sequence: CASSPRMENTEAFF. DNA of the CDR3: TGTGCCAGCAGCCCAAGAATGGAGAACACTGAAGCTTTCTTT.

The chain couples TRBV4-1 to TRBJ1-4, with D unresolved. This CDR3 region has 13 residues. The V and J ends lost 8 bases and 8 bases respectively, with 15 bases between them. The germline CDR1 and CDR2 sequences are MGHRA and YSYEKL. The CDR3 sequence is CASGVWTGEKLFF. CDR3 nucleotides: TGCGCCAGCGGGGTGTGGACGGGCGAAAAACTGTTTTTT.

This clone showed up just once. The V gene is TRBV7-8, the J gene TRBJ1-2; no firm D call. Trimming removed 4 bases at V and 8 bases at J, with 14 bases between. The CDR3 loop spans 13 amino acids. CDR1 is SGHVS, CDR2 FQNEAQ, per germline. Written as DNA, the CDR3 is TGTGCCAGCAGCTCGGCAGGCCCTAGGGGCTACACCTTC. Translated: CASSSAGPRGYTF.

The chain combines TRBV6-1 with TRBJ1-3; a weak D match, TRBD1 (5 bases). V was clipped by 5 bases and J by 1 base, with 9 bases between them. The germline V gene has CDR1 MNHNS and CDR2 SASEGT. The CDR3 is 14 amino acids. CDR3 nucleotide sequence: TGTGCCAGCAGTTTTCAGGGTTCTGGAAACACCATATATTTT. It translates to CASSFQGSGNTIYF.

The J gene is TRBJ1-3, the V gene TRBV30, with D hard to call. The V end was cut by 2 bases, the J end by 3 bases, with 17 bases between. Germline V gene lookup returns CDR1 GTSNPN and CDR2 SVGIG (reference sequence). The CDR3 is 16 residues long. CDR3 loop: CAWSSRTAPRGNTIYF. The CDR3, as DNA: TGTGCCTGGAGTTCGAGGACTGCTCCTCGTGGAAACACCATATATTTT.

The gene calls are TRBV19 and TRBJ1-3, with 10 nucleotides matching TRBD1. This CDR3 contains 17 residues. From germline, CDR1 is LNHDA and CDR2 SQIVND (reference sequence). Trimming at V came to 3 bases and at J to 3 bases, leaving 8 bases not matched to a gene. CDR3 region: CASSMTPGTGVGNTIYF. CDR3 nucleotide sequence: TGTGCCAGTAGTATGACGCCCGGGACAGGGGTTGGAAACACCATATATTTT.

V gene TRBV29-1 combines with J gene TRBJ1-1; D is undetermined. The CDR3 length is 14 residues. Trimming pared 6 bases from V and 0 bases from J, leaving 14 bases between. CDR1 and CDR2 from the germline V gene are SQVTM and ANQGSEA. CDR3 region: CSVRPPGVNTEAFF. For the CDR3, the DNA is TGCAGCGTCCGACCCCCCGGTGTGAACACTGAAGCTTTCTTT.

On this clone itself: The junction differs from germline at one of its ends, possibly a read error. The V gene is TRBV2, the J gene TRBJ1-3; 7 bases fit TRBD1. Germline CDR1 reads SNHLY; CDR2 reads FYNNEI. The CDR3 is 13 residues long. CDR3 sequence reads: CAGRQGSGNTIYF. The CDR3 DNA follows: TGTGCCGGCAGACAGGGCTCTGGAAACACCATATATTTT. The whole variable domain, remainder taken from reference TRBV2 and TRBJ1-3, is EPEVTQTPSHQVTQMGQEVILRCVPISNHLYFYWYRQILGQKVEFLVSFYNNEISEKSEIFDDQFSVERPDGSNFTLKIRSTKLEDSAMYFCAGRQGSGNTIYFGEGSWLTVV.